A selection of T cell receptor beta chains follows, all from one sample in a study of OX40 agonist ivuxolimab in advanced cancers. This table comes from immunoSEQ multiplex PCR, and its TCRdb copy is limited to in-frame clones, with some not included. The sample consists of around 60,000 clones, about 90% of them appearing once. Here the sequenced sample was CD4+ or CD8+ T cells sorted from blood, taken in a trial of the OX40 agonist ivuxolimab. These receptors were taken from an adult with an advanced solid tumor such as melanoma, head and neck, liver or kidney cancer. Both conserved end residues are part of each CDR3. The order of the fields is V gene, CDR3 length, clone size, J gene, D gene, CDR3 DNA, CDR3 protein. A D gene is named only where the DNA matches it firmly. The size of a clone is reported for some rows only, either as once, few or many, or as a class for expanded clones.

V: TRBV2
length: 15
size: -
J: TRBJ2-7
D: -
DNA: TGTGCCAGCCGCGGGTCCAGGTACAGCTCCTACGAGCAGTACTTC
CDR3: CASRGSRYSSYEQYF

V: TRBV18
length: 15
size: -
J: TRBJ2-5
D: TRBD1
DNA: TGTGCCAGCCAAAGCCGACAGGGGTATCAAGAGACCCAGTACTTC
CDR3: CASQSRQGYQETQYF

V: TRBV7-6
length: 14
size: -
J: TRBJ2-1
D: TRBD2
DNA: TGTGCCAGCAGCCTAGCGGACTCCTACAATGAGCAGTTCTTC
CDR3: CASSLADSYNEQFF

V: TRBV28
length: 19
size: -
J: TRBJ2-7
D: TRBD2
DNA: TGTGCCAGCAGTTCTTATACCCCCCAACTAGCGGGGGGCCACTACGAGCAGTACTTC
CDR3: CASSSYTPQLAGGHYEQYF

V: TRBV2
length: 16
size: -
J: TRBJ1-3
D: TRBD1
DNA: TGTGCCAGCAGTCAGACAGGGGGTGGATATGGAAACACCATATATTTT
CDR3: CASSQTGGGYGNTIYF

V: TRBV13
length: 15
size: -
J: TRBJ2-5
D: TRBD1
DNA: TGTGCCAGCAGCCCCGCTGTGGACAGGGATGAGACCCAGTACTTC
CDR3: CASSPAVDRDETQYF

V: TRBV5-4
length: 17
size: -
J: TRBJ2-2
D: -
DNA: TGTGCCAGCAGCCCGCCGGTTACGGGCAGTAACACCGGGGAGCTGTTTTTT
CDR3: CASSPPVTGSNTGELFF

V: TRBV5-4
length: 14
size: -
J: TRBJ1-1
D: TRBD1
DNA: TGTGCCAGCAGCTTTCGACAGGGGGCCGCTGAAGCTTTCTTT
CDR3: CASSFRQGAAEAFF

V: TRBV5-6
length: 15
size: -
J: TRBJ2-7
D: TRBD2
DNA: TGTGCCAGCAGCCCCGTGGGACTAGCGGGAGGCGAGCAGTACTTC
CDR3: CASSPVGLAGGEQYF

V: TRBV4-1
length: 16
size: once
J: TRBJ1-4
D: -
DNA: TGCGCCAGCAGCCAAGAAATTGGGGCAACTAATGAAAAACTGTTTTTT
CDR3: CASSQEIGATNEKLFF

V: TRBV6-6
length: 14
size: -
J: TRBJ2-7
D: TRBD1
DNA: TGTGCCAGCAGTCTGGGACAGGGGGCCTACGAGCAGTACTTC
CDR3: CASSLGQGAYEQYF

V: TRBV28
length: 19
size: -
J: TRBJ2-3
D: TRBD2
DNA: TGTGCCAGCAGTACCAATCACTACCTTAGCGGGACTAACACAGATACGCAGTATTTT
CDR3: CASSTNHYLSGTNTDTQYF

V: TRBV18
length: 13
size: -
J: TRBJ1-6
D: -
DNA: TGTGCCAGCTCACCCGTAGAGAATTCACCCCTCCACTTT
CDR3: CASSPVENSPLHF

V: TRBV7-2
length: 16
size: -
J: TRBJ2-3
D: -
DNA: TGTGCCAGCAGCCCAGGGGGAGGCCGGCGTGCAGATACGCAGTATTTT
CDR3: CASSPGGGRRADTQYF

V: TRBV19
length: 14
size: -
J: TRBJ1-4
D: -
DNA: TGTGCCAGTAGCCATCCCACAACTAATGAAAAACTGTTTTTT
CDR3: CASSHPTTNEKLFF

V: TRBV11-2
length: 18
size: -
J: TRBJ2-1
D: -
DNA: TGTGCCAGCAGCTTAGATCTAGCCCGGGGCTCGGTCTACAATGAGCAGTTCTTC
CDR3: CASSLDLARGSVYNEQFF

V: TRBV7-2
length: 14
size: -
J: TRBJ2-5
D: TRBD2
DNA: TGTGCCAGCAGCCCAACTAGCGGGATAGAGACCCAGTACTTC
CDR3: CASSPTSGIETQYF

V: TRBV4-2
length: 13
size: -
J: TRBJ2-1
D: TRBD1
DNA: TGTGCCAGCACCGAGGGACAGCACAATGAGCAGTTCTTC
CDR3: CASTEGQHNEQFF

V: TRBV5-4
length: 13
size: -
J: TRBJ2-5
D: TRBD2
DNA: TGTGCCAGCAGCGGACTAGCGAGGGAGACCCAGTACTTC
CDR3: CASSGLARETQYF

V: TRBV9
length: 14
size: -
J: TRBJ1-4
D: TRBD1
DNA: TGTGCCAGCAGCGCCGGGACAGGACGTGAAAAACTGTTTTTT
CDR3: CASSAGTGREKLFF

V: TRBV10-3
length: 13
size: few
J: TRBJ2-3
D: -
DNA: TGTGCCACCAGGGAGCGGAGCACAGATACGCAGTATTTT
CDR3: CATRERSTDTQYF

V: TRBV7-9
length: 19
size: -
J: TRBJ2-2
D: -
DNA: TGTGCCAGCAGCACCCCCGGGACCGTGATCGCCGCGAACACCGGGGAGCTGTTTTTT
CDR3: CASSTPGTVIAANTGELFF

V: TRBV2
length: 11
size: -
J: TRBJ2-1
D: -
DNA: TGTGCCAGCAGTGTTATGAATGAGCAGTTCTTC
CDR3: CASSVMNEQFF

V: TRBV28
length: 17
size: few
J: TRBJ2-4
D: TRBD2
DNA: TGTGCCAGCAGGCGGGTCGGGGCGGGGGAAGCCAAAAACATTCAGTACTTC
CDR3: CASRRVGAGEAKNIQYF

V: TRBV19
length: 14
size: -
J: TRBJ1-5
D: -
DNA: TGTGCCAGTACCGATAGACAGGCCAATCAGCCCCAGCATTTT
CDR3: CASTDRQANQPQHF

V: TRBV10-3
length: 15
size: -
J: TRBJ2-7
D: TRBD2
DNA: TGTGCCATCAGTGACCCTAGCGGGAGCCTCTACGAGCAGTACTTC
CDR3: CAISDPSGSLYEQYF

V: TRBV30
length: 15
size: -
J: TRBJ2-7
D: TRBD1
DNA: TGTGCCTGGAGCGCCGGGACAGGTGCAGGAGGCGAGCAGTACTTC
CDR3: CAWSAGTGAGGEQYF

V: TRBV7-9
length: 14
size: few
J: TRBJ2-7
D: -
DNA: TGTGCCAGCAGCCTCGTCGGATTCGACTACGAGCAGTACTTC
CDR3: CASSLVGFDYEQYF

V: TRBV5-1
length: 15
size: -
J: TRBJ2-7
D: -
DNA: TGCGCCAGCAGCTTAGGACCGGGGCTCGCCTACGAGCAGTACTTC
CDR3: CASSLGPGLAYEQYF

V: TRBV19
length: 15
size: few
J: TRBJ2-7
D: -
DNA: TGTGCCAGTAGTGTAACCGGGACCCTCACCTACGAGCAGTACTTC
CDR3: CASSVTGTLTYEQYF

V: TRBV28
length: 14
size: -
J: TRBJ2-7
D: -
DNA: TGTGCCAGCAGTTCCCCATCCGGCGGCGACGAGCAGTACTTC
CDR3: CASSSPSGGDEQYF

V: TRBV4-1
length: 14
size: -
J: TRBJ1-4
D: -
DNA: TGCGCCAGCAGCCTACGACGGGGGATTGAAAAACTGTTTTTT
CDR3: CASSLRRGIEKLFF

V: TRBV7-2
length: 17
size: -
J: TRBJ2-7
D: TRBD2
DNA: TGTGCCACGAAAAAGGGAGGCCTAGCGGGAGGTGTCAACGAGCAGTACTTC
CDR3: CATKKGGLAGGVNEQYF

V: TRBV5-1
length: 15
size: -
J: TRBJ2-2
D: TRBD1
DNA: TGCGCCAGCAGCCGGGACAGACTGAACACCGGGGAGCTGTTTTTT
CDR3: CASSRDRLNTGELFF

V: TRBV7-3
length: 16
size: -
J: TRBJ2-3
D: TRBD2
DNA: TGTGCCAGCAGCCCCCAGGGAGCGGGAGTGGCGGATACGCAGTATTTT
CDR3: CASSPQGAGVADTQYF

V: TRBV5-5
length: 16
size: -
J: TRBJ2-7
D: TRBD1
DNA: TGTGCCAGCAGCCAGGACAGGGGGGAGATTCAGGACGAGCAGTACTTC
CDR3: CASSQDRGEIQDEQYF

V: TRBV5-8
length: 15
size: -
J: TRBJ2-2
D: TRBD2
DNA: TGTGCCAGCAGTCACCGACTAGCGGGGACCGGGGAGCTGTTTTTT
CDR3: CASSHRLAGTGELFF

V: TRBV19
length: 11
size: -
J: TRBJ2-1
D: -
DNA: TGTGCCACTACAAAGTACAATGAGCAGTTCTTC
CDR3: CATTKYNEQFF

V: TRBV2
length: 13
size: -
J: TRBJ1-2
D: TRBD1
DNA: TGTGCCTCCCTAGGTGGGACAGATTATGGCTACACCTTC
CDR3: CASLGGTDYGYTF

V: TRBV10-3
length: 14
size: -
J: TRBJ2-1
D: TRBD2
DNA: TGTGCCATCAATCAAGGTACCGGGGGGAATGAGCAGTTCTTC
CDR3: CAINQGTGGNEQFF